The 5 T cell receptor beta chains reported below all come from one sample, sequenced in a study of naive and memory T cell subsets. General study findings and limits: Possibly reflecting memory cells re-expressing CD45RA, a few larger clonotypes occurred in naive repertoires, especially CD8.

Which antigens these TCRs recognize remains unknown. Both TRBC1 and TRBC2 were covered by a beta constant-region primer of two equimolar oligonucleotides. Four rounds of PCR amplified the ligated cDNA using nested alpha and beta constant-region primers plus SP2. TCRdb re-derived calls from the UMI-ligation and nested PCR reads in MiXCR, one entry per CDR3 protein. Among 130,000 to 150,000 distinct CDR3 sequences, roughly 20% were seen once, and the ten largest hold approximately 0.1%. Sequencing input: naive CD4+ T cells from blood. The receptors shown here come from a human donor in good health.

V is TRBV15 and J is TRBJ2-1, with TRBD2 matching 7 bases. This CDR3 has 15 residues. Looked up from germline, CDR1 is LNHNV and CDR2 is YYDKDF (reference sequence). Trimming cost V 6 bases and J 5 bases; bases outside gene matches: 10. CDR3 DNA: TGTGCCACCAGTGGCTCTAGCGGCCCGAACAATGAGCAGTTCTTC. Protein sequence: CATSGSSGPNNEQFF.

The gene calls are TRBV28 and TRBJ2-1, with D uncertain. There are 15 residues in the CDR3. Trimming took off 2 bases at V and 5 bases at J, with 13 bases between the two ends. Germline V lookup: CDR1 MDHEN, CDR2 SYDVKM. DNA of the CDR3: TGTGCCAGCAGTTTAGGTCGCTCAGAGAACAATGAGCAGTTCTTC. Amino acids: CASSLGRSENNEQFF.

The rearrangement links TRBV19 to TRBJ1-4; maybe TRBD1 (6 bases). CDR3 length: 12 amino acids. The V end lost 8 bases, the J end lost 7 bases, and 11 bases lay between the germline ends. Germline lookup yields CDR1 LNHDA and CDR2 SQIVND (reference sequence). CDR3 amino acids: CASGRGREKLFF. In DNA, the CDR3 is TGTGCCAGTGGCAGGGGTCGTGAAAAACTGTTTTTT.

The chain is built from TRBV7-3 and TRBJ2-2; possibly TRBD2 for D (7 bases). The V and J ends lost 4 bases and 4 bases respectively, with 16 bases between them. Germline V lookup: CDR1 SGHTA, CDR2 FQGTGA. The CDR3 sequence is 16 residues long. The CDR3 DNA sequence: TGTGCCAGCAGCTCTCAGGGGACTACCGGCACCGGGGAGCTGTTTTTT. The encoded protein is CASSSQGTTGTGELFF.

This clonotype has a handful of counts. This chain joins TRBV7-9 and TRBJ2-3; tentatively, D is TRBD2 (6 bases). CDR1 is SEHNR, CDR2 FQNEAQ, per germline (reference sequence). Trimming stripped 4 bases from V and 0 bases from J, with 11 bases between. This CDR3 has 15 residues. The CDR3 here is CASSSPRGSTDTQYF. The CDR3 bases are TGTGCCAGCAGCTCCCCGCGGGGAAGCACAGATACGCAGTATTTT.